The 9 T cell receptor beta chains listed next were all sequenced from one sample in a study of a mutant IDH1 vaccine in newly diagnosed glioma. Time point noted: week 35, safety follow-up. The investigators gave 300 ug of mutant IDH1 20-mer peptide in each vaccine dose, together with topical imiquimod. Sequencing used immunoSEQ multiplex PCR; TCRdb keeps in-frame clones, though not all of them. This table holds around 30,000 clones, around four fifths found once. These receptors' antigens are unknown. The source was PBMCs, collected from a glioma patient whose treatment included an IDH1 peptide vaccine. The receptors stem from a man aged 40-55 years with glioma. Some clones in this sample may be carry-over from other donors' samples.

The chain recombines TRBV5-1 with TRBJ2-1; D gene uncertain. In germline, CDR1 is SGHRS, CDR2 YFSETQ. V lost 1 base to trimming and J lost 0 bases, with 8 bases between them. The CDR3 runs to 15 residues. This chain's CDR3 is CASSLQGRSYNEQFF. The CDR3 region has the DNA TGCGCCAGCAGCTTGCAAGGTCGCTCCTACAATGAGCAGTTCTTC.

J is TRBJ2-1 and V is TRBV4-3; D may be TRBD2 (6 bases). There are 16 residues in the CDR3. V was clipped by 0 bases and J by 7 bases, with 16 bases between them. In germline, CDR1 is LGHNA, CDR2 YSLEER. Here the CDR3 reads CASSQDAVTRGNEQFF. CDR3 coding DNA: TGCGCCAGCAGCCAAGATGCAGTTACTCGGGGGAATGAGCAGTTCTTC.

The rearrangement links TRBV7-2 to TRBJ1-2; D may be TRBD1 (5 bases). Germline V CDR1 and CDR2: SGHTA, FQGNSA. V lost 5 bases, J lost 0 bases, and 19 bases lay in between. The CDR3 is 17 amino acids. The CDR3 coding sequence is TGTGCCAGCAGCCCACCCGCCGGGGCAGGAACTAACTATGGCTACACCTTC. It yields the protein CASSPPAGAGTNYGYTF.

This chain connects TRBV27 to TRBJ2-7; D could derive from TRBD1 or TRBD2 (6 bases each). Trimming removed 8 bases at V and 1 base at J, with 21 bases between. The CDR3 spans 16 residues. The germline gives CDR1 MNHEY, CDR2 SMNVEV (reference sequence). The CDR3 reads CASAQSVWRGSYEQYF. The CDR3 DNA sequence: TGTGCCAGCGCGCAATCCGTATGGAGGGGGTCCTACGAGCAGTACTTC.

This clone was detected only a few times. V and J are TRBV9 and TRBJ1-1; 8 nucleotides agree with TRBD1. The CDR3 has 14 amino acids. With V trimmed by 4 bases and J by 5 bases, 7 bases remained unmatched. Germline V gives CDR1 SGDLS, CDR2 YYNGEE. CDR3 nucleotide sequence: TGTGCCAGCAGCTATCAGGGGGCAAGAACTGAAGCTTTCTTT. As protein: CASSYQGARTEAFF.

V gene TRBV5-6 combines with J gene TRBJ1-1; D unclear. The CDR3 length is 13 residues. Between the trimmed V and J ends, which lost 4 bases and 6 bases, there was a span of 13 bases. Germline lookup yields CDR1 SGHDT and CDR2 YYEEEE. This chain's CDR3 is CASSLGGESEAFF. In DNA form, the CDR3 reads TGTGCCAGCAGCCTCGGTGGGGAATCTGAAGCTTTCTTT.

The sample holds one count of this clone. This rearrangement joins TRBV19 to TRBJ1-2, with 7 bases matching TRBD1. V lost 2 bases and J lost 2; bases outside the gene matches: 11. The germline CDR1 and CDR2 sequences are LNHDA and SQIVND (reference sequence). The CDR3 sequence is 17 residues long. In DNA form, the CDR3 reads TGTGCCAGTAGTATACCTAGACAGGGCTTCAGGAACTATGGCTACACCTTC. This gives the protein CASSIPRQGFRNYGYTF.

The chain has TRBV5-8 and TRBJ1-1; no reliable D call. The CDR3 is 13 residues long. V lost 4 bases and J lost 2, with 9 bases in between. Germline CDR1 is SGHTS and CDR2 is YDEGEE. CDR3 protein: CASSPRPNTEAFF. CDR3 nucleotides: TGTGCCAGCAGCCCCCGTCCCAACACTGAAGCTTTCTTT. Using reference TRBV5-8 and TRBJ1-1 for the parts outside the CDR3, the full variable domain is EAGVTQSPTHLIKTRGQQATLRCSPISGHTSVYWYQQALGLGLQFLLWYDEGEERNRGNFPPRFSGRQFPNYSSELNVNALELEDSALYLCASSPRPNTEAFFGQGTRLTVV.

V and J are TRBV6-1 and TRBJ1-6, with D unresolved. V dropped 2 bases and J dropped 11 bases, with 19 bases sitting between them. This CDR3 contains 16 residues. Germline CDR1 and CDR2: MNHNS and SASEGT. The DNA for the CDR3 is TGTGCCAGCAGTGAACCCCCGGCCACGGGGATTGCACCCCTCCACTTT. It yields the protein CASSEPPATGIAPLHF.